The rows below give T cell receptor beta chains drawn from one sample of a study of control samples from healthy donors and cancer patients. Data came from immunoSEQ multiplex PCR; TCRdb stores just in-frame clones and leaves some out. Of about 160,000 clones in the sample, roughly 94% were seen once. What was sequenced was PBMCs. These receptor sequences come from a man in his sixties with colorectal cancer. Both conserved end residues are part of each CDR3. The D gene is left open where the match is weak. Clone size is stated in some rows and not others, as once, few, many or a class when expanded.

v_call	clone_size	d_call	j_call	cdr3_nt	cdr3_aa
TRBV29-1	few	.	TRBJ1-1	TGCAGCGTTGCTGGGGGGTTGTTGGACACTGAAGCTTTCTTT	CSVAGGLLDTEAFF
TRBV3-1/TRBV3-2	.	TRBD1	TRBJ1-1	TGTGCCAGTTCGTTTCCGGGACAGCTCACTGAAGCTTTCTTT	CASSFPGQLTEAFF
TRBV6-5	.	TRBD1	TRBJ1-3	TGTGCCAGCAGGACGATAGGGACAGGGCGGATGACCATATATTTT	CASRTIGTGRMTIYF
TRBV29-1	.	.	TRBJ1-2	TGCAGCGTTTCCGGACTGACGCGGTCCAGCTACACCTTC	CSVSGLTRSSYTF
TRBV19	.	.	TRBJ1-5	TGTGCCAGTAGTATGAAACACTATAGCAATCAGCCCCAGCATTTT	CASSMKHYSNQPQHF
TRBV10-1	.	TRBD1	TRBJ2-7	TGCGCCAGCAGTGCTCAAGGGGGCCGGTTAAAGAAGCAGTACTTC	CASSAQGGRLKKQYF
TRBV18	.	.	TRBJ1-1	TGTGCCAGCTCACCAATTGGGCAGGGCCCGGGTTCGAACACTGAAGCTTTCTTT	CASSPIGQGPGSNTEAFF
TRBV6-6	.	TRBD1	TRBJ1-4	TGTGCCAGCAGTAGACAGGGGTTACGTGAAAAACTGTTTTTT	CASSRQGLREKLFF
TRBV5-6	.	.	TRBJ1-2	TGTGCCAGCAGCTTGAGACGAATCAACTATGGCTACACCTTC	CASSLRRINYGYTF
TRBV30	.	.	TRBJ1-1	TGTGCCTGGGGGACCGATTTGAACACTGAAGCTTTCTTT	CAWGTDLNTEAFF
TRBV27	.	.	TRBJ2-3	TGTGCCAGCAGTCCCCCCAGGGGAGCGAGCACAGATACGCAGTATTTT	CASSPPRGASTDTQYF
TRBV7-2	.	.	TRBJ1-6	TGTGCCAGCAGCTTAGAAGGGAGATTGGGCAGGCCCACCCTCCACTTT	CASSLEGRLGRPTLHF
TRBV5-1	once	TRBD1	TRBJ2-5	TGCGCCAGCAGCTTGGCGACAGGGATCGAGACCCAGTACTTC	CASSLATGIETQYF
TRBV20-1	.	.	TRBJ1-5	TGCAGTGCTAGTACCGGGGGCTTGAGCAATCAGCCCCAGCATTTT	CSASTGGLSNQPQHF
TRBV27	.	TRBD1	TRBJ2-7	TGTGCCAGCAGTTTCTCTACTGAGGGGGCGCGGAACGAGCAGTACTTC	CASSFSTEGARNEQYF
TRBV10-2	.	.	TRBJ1-2	TGCGCCAGCAGCCGGAGCCCTTCTGACGGACCGTATGGCTACACCTTC	CASSRSPSDGPYGYTF
TRBV5-8	.	.	TRBJ2-2	TGTGCCAGCAGCTTGGCGGGCGGACAGAACACCGGGGAGCTGTTTTTT	CASSLAGGQNTGELFF
TRBV5-1	.	.	TRBJ2-5	TGCGCCAGCAGCTTGGGAAGACAAGAGACCCAGTACTTC	CASSLGRQETQYF
TRBV6-2/TRBV6-3	.	TRBD1	TRBJ1-2	TGTGCCAGCAGCCGACAGGGCTATGGCTACACCTTC	CASSRQGYGYTF
TRBV19	.	.	TRBJ2-3	TGTGCCACCTCCGACCGAAGAATAAGCAGGGACGCAGATACGCAGTATTTT	CATSDRRISRDADTQYF
TRBV7-9	.	TRBD1	TRBJ1-5	TGTGCCAGCAGCTCCGGACAGGGGGCTCAGCCCCAGCATTTT	CASSSGQGAQPQHF
TRBV15	.	.	TRBJ1-5	TGTGCCACCAGCCCTCCGGAACAGCCCCAGCATTTT	CATSPPEQPQHF
TRBV6-6	once	.	TRBJ2-7	TGTGCCAGCAGTAGCCCTACGGGGGAGCAGTACTTC	CASSSPTGEQYF
TRBV19	.	TRBD1	TRBJ2-3	TGTGCCAGTAGTACTCCGGGACAGGGGCGACCAGATACGCAGTATTTT	CASSTPGQGRPDTQYF
TRBV19	few	.	TRBJ2-7	TGTGCCAGTTCCCAGGGGTCGCGCCTTTACGAGCAGTACTTC	CASSQGSRLYEQYF
TRBV6-4	.	.	TRBJ1-1	TGTGCCAGCAGCCGTCAGGGGCGGGGGAAGGACACTGAAGCTTTCTTT	CASSRQGRGKDTEAFF
TRBV3-1/TRBV3-2	.	.	TRBJ1-1	TGTGCCAGCAGCCCTCGGGACGGCAACACTGAAGCTTTCTTT	CASSPRDGNTEAFF
TRBV19	.	.	TRBJ1-6	TGTGCCAGTAGTATGTCCCGGGACACCGGTGGTTCACCCCTCCACTTT	CASSMSRDTGGSPLHF
TRBV6-5	.	TRBD1	TRBJ2-7	TGTGCCAGCAGTTACTCTGGGACAGGGAGCTACGAGCAGTACTTC	CASSYSGTGSYEQYF